This T cell receptor beta chain was documented in a study of blood T cell repertoires in COVID-19. Study-level background: From the United States, Italy and Spain came samples of acute and convalescent COVID-19.

The V end lost 1 base, the J end lost 9 bases, and 7 bases lay between the germline ends. Germline-derived CDR1 and CDR2 are DFQATT and SNEGSKA (reference sequence). The CDR3 spans 11 residues. The method was immunoSEQ multiplex PCR; TCRdb's version includes in-frame clones alone and lacks a portion of them. Altogether roughly 150,000 clones are present, around 90% being singletons, with the ten largest covering approximately 2.1%. The clonotype originates from a man aged 45-65 years who had recovered from COVID-19. V gene TRBV20-1 combines with J gene TRBJ2-1; no definite D call. The sequencing sample was made of peripheral blood. This chain's CDR3 is CSARGSGEQFF. CDR3 coding DNA: TGCAGTGCTAGAGGGTCGGGTGAGCAGTTCTTC.